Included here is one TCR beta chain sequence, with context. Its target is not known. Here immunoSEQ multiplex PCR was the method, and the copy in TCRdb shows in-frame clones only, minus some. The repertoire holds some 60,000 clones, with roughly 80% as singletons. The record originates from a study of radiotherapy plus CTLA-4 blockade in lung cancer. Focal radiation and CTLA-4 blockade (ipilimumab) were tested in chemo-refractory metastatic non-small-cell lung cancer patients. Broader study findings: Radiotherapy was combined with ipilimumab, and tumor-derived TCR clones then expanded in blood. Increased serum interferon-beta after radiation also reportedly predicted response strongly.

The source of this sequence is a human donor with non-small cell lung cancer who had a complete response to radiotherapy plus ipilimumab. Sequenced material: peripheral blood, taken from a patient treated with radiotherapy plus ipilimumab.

The CDR3 nucleotides read TGTGCCAGCAGCTTAGACGGAGCATTGAACACTGAAGCTTTCTTT. It translates to CASSLDGALNTEAFF. V is TRBV7-9 and J is TRBJ1-1; the D is unclear. V was cut by 1 base and J by 0 bases, with 9 bases left in between. Germline values: CDR1 SEHNR, CDR2 FQNEAQ (reference sequence). This CDR3 spans 15 amino acids.